What follows is one T cell receptor beta chain and its context. Its antigen is unknown. A junction boundary mismatches the germline segment, possibly from a read error. This sample is part of a study of liver allograft versus peripheral blood T cells. Overall study context: A comparison was made between T cell receptor repertoires in transplanted livers and those in recipients' peripheral blood. General study findings and limits: Reportedly, the T cell receptor repertoires inside liver allografts were not the same as those in peripheral blood.

TCRdb fed the reads into MiXCR, producing one record per CDR3 protein. The sample holds approximately 16,000 distinct CDR3 sequences, roughly 21% seen once. This CDR3 spans 14 amino acids. Germline V gene data show CDR1 as ENHRY and CDR2 as SYGVKD. This TCR was recovered from a human patient who had a liver transplant. The graft donor may have given rise to some T cells. V and J are TRBV10-3 and TRBJ2-1, with 9 bases matching TRBD1. The CDR3 DNA follows: TGTGCCATCATTGAGCACACAGGGGGCTCTGAGCAGTTCTTC. Its protein product is CAIIEHTGGSEQFF.